These T cell receptor beta chains were read from a single sample in a study of shared clonotypes between healthy human individuals. The protocol was immunoSEQ multiplex PCR, while the TCRdb copy is restricted to in-frame clones and leaves out a portion. The sample lists under 1 million clones; almost 95% were seen once. Sequences were obtained from naive CD8+ T cells sorted from blood. Receptor source: a man younger than 45 in good health. CDR3s include the opening cysteine and the closing phenylalanine or tryptophan. D genes are given only for firm matches. The listing skips clone size in some rows; elsewhere it reads once, few, many or a size class.

>-|TRBV15|-|TRBJ2-3
TGTGCCACCAGCAGAGGGGACGAACTGGTCACAGATACGCAGTATTTT
CATSRGDELVTDTQYF
>-|TRBV19|-|TRBJ2-1
TGTGCCAGTAGTATCATGGGGAATGAGCAGTTCTTC
CASSIMGNEQFF
>-|TRBV9|TRBD1|TRBJ1-1
TGTGCCAGCAGCCGACAGGGGAACACTGAAGCTTTCTTT
CASSRQGNTEAFF
>once|TRBV6-5|-|TRBJ2-3
TGTGCCAGCAGTTACGGTCTAGCAGATACGCAGTATTTT
CASSYGLADTQYF
>-|TRBV28|-|TRBJ2-5
TGTGCCAGCAGTTTAAAGACCGAAGAAGCTCAGACCCAGTACTTC
CASSLKTEEAQTQYF
>-|TRBV27|-|TRBJ2-7
TGTGCCAGCAGTGGAGGACTTGCTGCGTCCTACGAGCAGTACTTC
CASSGGLAASYEQYF
>-|TRBV13|TRBD2|TRBJ2-5
TGTGCCAGCAGCTTAGCACTAGCGGGCTGGGAGACCCAGTACTTC
CASSLALAGWETQYF
>-|TRBV7-9|-|TRBJ2-1
TGTGCCAGCAGACCCCCCCTAGCAAAGGGGGAGTTCTTC
CASRPPLAKGEFF
>-|TRBV27|-|TRBJ2-7
TGTGCCAGCTCGAGCCGGGGCCCTTTTGAGCAGTACTTC
CASSSRGPFEQYF
>-|TRBV11-2|TRBD1|TRBJ2-5
TGTGCCAGCAGCTTCGGAACAGGGGTTTTAGAGACCCAGTACTTC
CASSFGTGVLETQYF
>-|TRBV7-9|-|TRBJ2-7
TGTGCCAGCAGCCAGGGCGCAGCCTACGAGCAGTACTTC
CASSQGAAYEQYF
>-|TRBV5-4|TRBD1|TRBJ2-7
TGTGCCAGCAGCTTGCCGGACAGGACCTACGAGCAGTACTTC
CASSLPDRTYEQYF
>-|TRBV27|TRBD1|TRBJ2-7
TGTGCCAGCCGGACAGGACCCTACGAGCAGTACTTC
CASRTGPYEQYF
>few|TRBV27|-|TRBJ2-3
TGTGCCAGCAGTCTCTTTCCGCAGTATTTT
CASSLFPQYF
>-|TRBV27|TRBD2|TRBJ2-7
TGTGCCAGCAGTTTCGTAGCGGGTACCTACGAGCAGTACTTC
CASSFVAGTYEQYF
>-|TRBV27|TRBD2|TRBJ2-7
TGTGCCAGCAGTTTATCGATCGTGGGAGGGACCTACGAGCAGTACTTC
CASSLSIVGGTYEQYF
>-|TRBV19|-|TRBJ2-7
TGTGCCAGTAGTATAGACAGGTCCTACGAGCAGTACTTC
CASSIDRSYEQYF
>-|TRBV29-1|-|TRBJ1-2
TGCAGCGTAGTTTTAGTAATCTATGGCTACACCTTC
CSVVLVIYGYTF
>-|TRBV20-1|-|TRBJ2-1
TGCAGTGCTGTCTCCTACAATGAGCAGTTCTTC
CSAVSYNEQFF
>-|TRBV6-1|TRBD1|TRBJ1-4
TGTGCCAGCAGTAGGGGACAGGGGAATGAAAAACTGTTTTTT
CASSRGQGNEKLFF
>-|TRBV29-1|TRBD1|TRBJ1-2
TGCAGCGTTGATTTCCCAGGGGGCGTTGTATATGGCTACACCTTC
CSVDFPGGVVYGYTF
>many|TRBV5-5|-|TRBJ2-1
TGTGCCAGCAGCTTGGAACCCCATCATGAGCAGTTCTTC
CASSLEPHHEQFF
>-|TRBV2|TRBD2|TRBJ2-5
TGTGCCAGCAGTGTAGTGCCTAGCGGGAGCATACTGGAGACCCAGTACTTC
CASSVVPSGSILETQYF
>-|TRBV20-1|-|TRBJ1-1
TGCAGTGCTGAGGGAGGCACTGAAGCTTTCTTT
CSAEGGTEAFF
>-|TRBV10-1|-|TRBJ1-5
TGCGCCAGCAGGGCGTCGAAAAAGGTATTTAGCAATCAGCCCCAGCATTTT
CASRASKKVFSNQPQHF
>-|TRBV5-5|-|TRBJ1-3
TGTGCCAGCAGCGACAGGAACGATGGAAACACCATATATTTT
CASSDRNDGNTIYF
>-|TRBV4-1|TRBD2|TRBJ2-7
TGCGCCAGCAGCCAACGAGGCAGCGGGAGGTGGGAGCAGTACTTC
CASSQRGSGRWEQYF
>-|TRBV7-9|-|TRBJ2-3
TGTGCCAGCAGCTACCCGGCGGGGACGGGTCCCACGGATACGCAGTATTTT
CASSYPAGTGPTDTQYF
>-|TRBV15|-|TRBJ1-5
TGTGCCACCAGCAGAGAATCTGGGTTTCAGCCCCAGCATTTT
CATSRESGFQPQHF
>-|TRBV10-3|-|TRBJ1-1
TGTGCCATCAGTGACGGCGGCACTGAAGCTTTCTTT
CAISDGGTEAFF
>once|TRBV27|-|TRBJ1-5
TGTGCCAGCAGCGCAGACGGACCCAATCAGCCCCAGCATTTT
CASSADGPNQPQHF
>once|TRBV13|-|TRBJ2-7
TGTGCCAGCAGTACTCTCCGTTACGAGCAGTACTTC
CASSTLRYEQYF
>once|TRBV7-6|TRBD1|TRBJ2-2
TGTGCCAGCAGCCCTCAGGGGGCGGCCGCGTCCGGGGAGCTGTTTTTT
CASSPQGAAASGELFF
>-|TRBV7-9|-|TRBJ1-4
TGTGCCAGCAGCTTCTCCTCCACAGGAGCAACTAATGAAAAACTGTTTTTT
CASSFSSTGATNEKLFF
>-|TRBV5-5|-|TRBJ1-1
TGTGCCAGCAGCTTGGACAGGGTTAACACTGAAGCTTTCTTT
CASSLDRVNTEAFF
>-|TRBV6-5|-|TRBJ1-5
TGTGCCAGCAGTTACTCTAGGGTCCAGCCCCAGCATTTT
CASSYSRVQPQHF
>-|TRBV10-2|TRBD1|TRBJ2-4
TGCGCCAGCAGTGAGAGGGGGCGCAGGGACATTCAGTACTTC
CASSERGRRDIQYF
>-|TRBV5-1|-|TRBJ1-1
TGCGCCAGCAGCTTCGAGGAGAAATACACTGAAGCTTTCTTT
CASSFEEKYTEAFF
>-|TRBV12-5|TRBD2|TRBJ2-7
TGTGCTAGTGGTCCCGGTGGACTAGCGGGAGCCTCTGAGTACTTC
CASGPGGLAGASEYF
>-|TRBV27|-|TRBJ1-5
TGTGCCAGCAGTTTATCACAGAGGGTCAATCAGCCCCAGCATTTT
CASSLSQRVNQPQHF
>-|TRBV28|-|TRBJ2-3
TGTGCCAGCAGTTTAAGACAGAGACCTAGCACAGATACGCAGTATTTT
CASSLRQRPSTDTQYF
>-|TRBV4-1|-|TRBJ1-4
TGCGCCAGCAGCCATCCACCCCGTGGGGCAACTAATGAAAAACTGTTTTTT
CASSHPPRGATNEKLFF